This is a list of T cell receptor beta chains from one sample in a study of Graves' ophthalmopathy and Graves' hyperthyroidism. TCRdb fed the multiplex PCR reads into MiXCR, producing one record per CDR3 protein. The sample lists nearly 400,000 distinct CDR3 sequences, around 17% occurring once. The sequencing sample was made of peripheral blood. These receptors were collected from a woman aged 18 to 35 with Graves' ophthalmopathy. The CDR3 runs from the conserved cysteine through the conserved F or W. D genes are given only for firm matches. Clone size is shown for a subset of rows, as once, few, many or a class of expanded clone.

v_gene: TRBV27
d_gene: NA
abundance: many
j_gene: TRBJ1-1
CDR3nt: TGTGCCAGCAGTAACAGGGAGGGAGTGACTGAAGCTTTCTTT
CDR3aa: CASSNREGVTEAFF

v_gene: TRBV29-1
d_gene: NA
abundance: many
j_gene: TRBJ1-1
CDR3nt: TGCAGCGTTGAACGGGGTTGGGACACTGAAGCTTTCTTT
CDR3aa: CSVERGWDTEAFF

v_gene: TRBV11-3
d_gene: TRBD1
abundance: NA
j_gene: TRBJ2-7
CDR3nt: TGTGCCAGCAGCCACACCGGGACAGGGGATTACGAGCAGTACTTC
CDR3aa: CASSHTGTGDYEQYF

v_gene: TRBV6-2/TRBV6-3
d_gene: NA
abundance: few
j_gene: TRBJ1-2
CDR3nt: TGTGCCAGCAGGCCCGGGCGAGGGTTCGCCTATGGCTACACCTTC
CDR3aa: CASRPGRGFAYGYTF

v_gene: TRBV9
d_gene: NA
abundance: many
j_gene: TRBJ2-5
CDR3nt: TGTGCCAGCAGCGTAGGGGCTAGCGCCCGCGCTGGGGCCCAGTACTTC
CDR3aa: CASSVGASARAGAQYF

v_gene: TRBV10-1
d_gene: TRBD1
abundance: few
j_gene: TRBJ2-5
CDR3nt: TGCGCCAGCATCGTCGACAGGGAAGAGACCCAGTACTTC
CDR3aa: CASIVDREETQYF

v_gene: TRBV10-3
d_gene: NA
abundance: NA
j_gene: TRBJ1-1
CDR3nt: TGTGCCATCAGGATCGGTCAGGGTATGGACACTGAAGCTTTCTTT
CDR3aa: CAIRIGQGMDTEAFF

v_gene: TRBV6-2/TRBV6-3
d_gene: NA
abundance: few
j_gene: TRBJ1-6
CDR3nt: TGTGCCAGCAGTTACGACCTGGATAATTCACCCCTCCACTTT
CDR3aa: CASSYDLDNSPLHF

v_gene: TRBV20-1
d_gene: TRBD1
abundance: many
j_gene: TRBJ2-5
CDR3nt: TGCAGTGCTAGCTCTCGGGACAGGGCCCGGGAGACCCAGTACTTC
CDR3aa: CSASSRDRARETQYF

v_gene: TRBV11-2
d_gene: NA
abundance: NA
j_gene: TRBJ2-7
CDR3nt: TGTGCCAGCAGCCCCTCCAGCGGCCCGGTGACCTACGAGCAGTACTTC
CDR3aa: CASSPSSGPVTYEQYF

v_gene: TRBV30
d_gene: NA
abundance: many
j_gene: TRBJ1-1
CDR3nt: TGTGCCTGGAGTGTAGCAGCGTGGACTGAAGCTTTCTTT
CDR3aa: CAWSVAAWTEAFF

v_gene: TRBV6-2/TRBV6-3
d_gene: NA
abundance: NA
j_gene: TRBJ1-5
CDR3nt: TGTGCCAGCAGTTACTCGAATCCGGGGTACAATCAGCCCCAGCATTTT
CDR3aa: CASSYSNPGYNQPQHF

v_gene: TRBV6-1
d_gene: NA
abundance: many
j_gene: TRBJ2-7
CDR3nt: TGTGCCAGCGTAGGGGGGGCCCGCACTGGCGAGCAGTACTTC
CDR3aa: CASVGGARTGEQYF

v_gene: TRBV6-1
d_gene: NA
abundance: many
j_gene: TRBJ2-2
CDR3nt: TGTGCCAGCAGGAAGGTGACCGGGGAGCTGTTTTTT
CDR3aa: CASRKVTGELFF

v_gene: TRBV5-1
d_gene: NA
abundance: many
j_gene: TRBJ2-5
CDR3nt: TGCGCCAGCAGCTTGGGAGCTTGGGAGACCCAGTACTTC
CDR3aa: CASSLGAWETQYF

v_gene: TRBV11-2
d_gene: NA
abundance: many
j_gene: TRBJ1-6
CDR3nt: TGTGCCAGCAGGTCGACCCGGCGGAGAAATTCACCCCTCCACTTT
CDR3aa: CASRSTRRRNSPLHF

v_gene: TRBV11-1
d_gene: NA
abundance: many
j_gene: TRBJ1-1
CDR3nt: TGTGCCAGCAGCCCCATAAGAGCGAACACTGAAGCTTTCTTT
CDR3aa: CASSPIRANTEAFF

v_gene: TRBV28
d_gene: NA
abundance: many
j_gene: TRBJ1-5
CDR3nt: TGTGCCAGCAGTTTCCTCTGGGGGGGTCGCCAGGGAAGCAATCAGCCCCAGCATTTT
CDR3aa: CASSFLWGGRQGSNQPQHF

v_gene: TRBV12-5
d_gene: NA
abundance: NA
j_gene: TRBJ2-2
CDR3nt: TGTGCTAGTGGTTCGGGGACGGTGAGGACCGGGGAGCTGTTTTTT
CDR3aa: CASGSGTVRTGELFF

v_gene: TRBV6-2/TRBV6-3
d_gene: NA
abundance: many
j_gene: TRBJ2-3
CDR3nt: TGTGCCAGCAGACAAGCAGATACGCAGTATTTT
CDR3aa: CASRQADTQYF

v_gene: TRBV20-1
d_gene: NA
abundance: many
j_gene: TRBJ1-2
CDR3nt: TGCAGTAATTATGGCTACACCTTC
CDR3aa: CSNYGYTF

v_gene: TRBV6-1
d_gene: NA
abundance: NA
j_gene: TRBJ2-5
CDR3nt: TGTGCCAGCAAGCTAGGGGGGAGGGCCGGGAGAGAGACCCAGTACTTC
CDR3aa: CASKLGGRAGRETQYF

v_gene: TRBV12-3/TRBV12-4
d_gene: NA
abundance: few
j_gene: TRBJ1-5
CDR3nt: TGTGCCAGCAGCGTCTCCGGGACATATAATCAGCCCCAGCATTTT
CDR3aa: CASSVSGTYNQPQHF

v_gene: TRBV3-1
d_gene: NA
abundance: many
j_gene: TRBJ1-3
CDR3nt: TGTGCCAGCAGCCAAGGGGGCGGCTCTGGAAACACCATATATTTT
CDR3aa: CASSQGGGSGNTIYF

v_gene: TRBV12-5
d_gene: NA
abundance: many
j_gene: TRBJ2-2
CDR3nt: TGTGCTAGTGGTTTGATGGGAAACACCGGGGAGCTGTTTTTT
CDR3aa: CASGLMGNTGELFF

v_gene: TRBV4-3
d_gene: NA
abundance: many
j_gene: TRBJ1-1
CDR3nt: TGCGCCAGCAGTCGAACCCGGGGTGAAGCTTTCTTT
CDR3aa: CASSRTRGEAFF

v_gene: TRBV27
d_gene: NA
abundance: many
j_gene: TRBJ1-1
CDR3nt: TGTGCCAGCAGCGACACAGGGCCCTTGGGGAACACTGAAGCTTTCTTT
CDR3aa: CASSDTGPLGNTEAFF

v_gene: TRBV5-4
d_gene: NA
abundance: many
j_gene: TRBJ1-1
CDR3nt: TGTGCCAGCAGCCCTGGGGCAGGCCTCTGGGACACTGAAGCTTTCTTT
CDR3aa: CASSPGAGLWDTEAFF

v_gene: TRBV29-1
d_gene: NA
abundance: many
j_gene: TRBJ1-1
CDR3nt: TGCAGCGTTGGCCAGGGGAACACTGAAGCTTTCTTT
CDR3aa: CSVGQGNTEAFF

v_gene: TRBV28
d_gene: NA
abundance: NA
j_gene: TRBJ2-7
CDR3nt: TGTGCCAGCAGGGGCCCTTTCTCCTACGAGCAGTACTTC
CDR3aa: CASRGPFSYEQYF

v_gene: TRBV6-2/TRBV6-3
d_gene: TRBD1
abundance: NA
j_gene: TRBJ2-7
CDR3nt: TGTGCCAGCACCGCGACAGGGGTCGAGCAGTACTTC
CDR3aa: CASTATGVEQYF

v_gene: TRBV19
d_gene: NA
abundance: many
j_gene: TRBJ1-1
CDR3nt: TGTGCCAGTAAGGCAGTTCGTGAAGCTTTCTTT
CDR3aa: CASKAVREAFF

v_gene: TRBV19
d_gene: NA
abundance: many
j_gene: TRBJ2-2
CDR3nt: TGTGCCAGTAGTCGTGGGGGCCAGGCCGGGGAGCTGTTTTTT
CDR3aa: CASSRGGQAGELFF

v_gene: TRBV25-1
d_gene: NA
abundance: many
j_gene: TRBJ2-4
CDR3nt: TGTGCCAGCAGTGAAGGAGGCGAAAACATTCAGTACTTC
CDR3aa: CASSEGGENIQYF

v_gene: TRBV12-3/TRBV12-4
d_gene: NA
abundance: many
j_gene: TRBJ1-5
CDR3nt: TGTGCCAGCAGCACGTACGAGGATGGCTATCAGCCCCAGCATTTT
CDR3aa: CASSTYEDGYQPQHF

v_gene: TRBV9
d_gene: TRBD2
abundance: many
j_gene: TRBJ2-7
CDR3nt: TGTGCCAGCAGCGTAGCTACCCAGCGGGGTGCGTACGAGCAGTACTTC
CDR3aa: CASSVATQRGAYEQYF

v_gene: TRBV28
d_gene: TRBD2
abundance: many
j_gene: TRBJ2-7
CDR3nt: TGTGCCAGCAGTTTATTAACTAGCGGGAGTTACGAGCAGCACTTC
CDR3aa: CASSLLTSGSYEQHF

v_gene: TRBV7-2
d_gene: TRBD1
abundance: many
j_gene: TRBJ2-7
CDR3nt: TGTGCCAGCAGCTCCAAGACAGGGATCTACGAGCAGTACTTC
CDR3aa: CASSSKTGIYEQYF

v_gene: TRBV15
d_gene: TRBD2
abundance: many
j_gene: TRBJ2-3
CDR3nt: TGTGCCACCAGCTTGAGCGGGGGGGCTGCAGATACGCAGTATTTT
CDR3aa: CATSLSGGAADTQYF

v_gene: TRBV12-3/TRBV12-4
d_gene: NA
abundance: many
j_gene: TRBJ2-2
CDR3nt: TGTGCCAGCAGGGCCCTCCTACAGGGTATCACCGGGGAGCTGTTTTTT
CDR3aa: CASRALLQGITGELFF

v_gene: TRBV24-1
d_gene: NA
abundance: many
j_gene: TRBJ2-2
CDR3nt: TGTGCCACCAGTGATTTACAGGGGAACACCGGGGAGCTGTTTTTT
CDR3aa: CATSDLQGNTGELFF